The present entry profiles one T cell receptor beta chain with its context. This clonotype came up a few times. What this receptor recognizes is not known. Per-base qualities were not stored, and no clone one base away is much larger. Sequences MNHEY (CDR1) and SMNVEV (CDR2) are obtained from the germline V gene (reference sequence). The CDR3 spans 14 residues, from the cysteine through the phenylalanine. The sequence is cut down to CDR3 DNA, 42 bases in frame from base 1. V is shortened by 7 bases, J by 7 bases, and the region joining them spans 19 bases. This entry is derived from a study of early T cells in non-severe SARS-CoV-2 infection (dated by TCRdb to the early 2020s). Some background on the complete study: Because TCR sequencing relied on bulk RNA taken from unsorted whole blood, pairing of alpha and beta chains was not possible.

Findings and caveats that apply to the study as a whole: VDJdb matching was skewed toward anti-spike CD8 responses and likely underestimated virus-specific expansions by missing private and CD4 specificities.

This was a case-control study nested in a cohort of healthcare workers in London, UK, who had nasopharyngeal swab PCR tests and blood samples taken every week. Between 23 and 31 March 2020, the week of the UK lockdown, healthcare workers were enrolled and then followed up weekly for as long as 16 weeks. The protocol used for the library was 5' RACE. For sequencing, a NextSeq 500 was employed. The TCR library protocol attached unique molecular identifiers to individual cDNA molecules to correct for sequencing error and PCR bias. Both TCR alpha and beta chains were sequenced, and tight co-correlation was observed between alpha and beta sequence abundances in each sample. As for the authors' bioinformatics: V gene, J gene and CDR3 annotation of TCR sequences was performed with Decombinator V4. Expanded TCRs were defined as changing significantly between any two time points under a Poisson model with p below 0.0001. TCR abundances were normalised to the total number of TCRs sequenced per sample and were expressed as counts per million. MAIT TCRs were defined by TRAV1-2 paired with TRAJ12, TRAJ20 or TRAJ33, and iNKT TCRs by TRAV10 paired with TRAJ18. VDJdb, accessed on 1 November 2021, was searched for TCRs annotated for CMV, EBV and SARS-CoV-2, and TCRs annotated for more than one antigen were excluded. Using fastp at Q25 and MiXCR, TCRdb reprocessed the public reads and kept productive beta chains. Identical CDR3 proteins give one entry, which carries the most common genes and DNA. The V and J calls shown here were made by TCRdb, not taken from the authors' results. This sample has about 52,000 distinct CDR3 sequences in its table, and around a tenth of those were observed once. The ten largest clones take up 10% to 13% of the sample.

The sequenced material came from whole blood. The receptor comes from an adult who was a healthcare worker with PCR-confirmed SARS-CoV-2 infection or an uninfected control (not recorded which). The chain couples TRBV27 to TRBJ2-5, with no reliable assignment of the D segment. CDR3 loop: CASTTWTLKGTQYF. The sequenced DNA: TGTGCCAGCACGACATGGACGCTAAAGGGGACCCAGTACTTC.